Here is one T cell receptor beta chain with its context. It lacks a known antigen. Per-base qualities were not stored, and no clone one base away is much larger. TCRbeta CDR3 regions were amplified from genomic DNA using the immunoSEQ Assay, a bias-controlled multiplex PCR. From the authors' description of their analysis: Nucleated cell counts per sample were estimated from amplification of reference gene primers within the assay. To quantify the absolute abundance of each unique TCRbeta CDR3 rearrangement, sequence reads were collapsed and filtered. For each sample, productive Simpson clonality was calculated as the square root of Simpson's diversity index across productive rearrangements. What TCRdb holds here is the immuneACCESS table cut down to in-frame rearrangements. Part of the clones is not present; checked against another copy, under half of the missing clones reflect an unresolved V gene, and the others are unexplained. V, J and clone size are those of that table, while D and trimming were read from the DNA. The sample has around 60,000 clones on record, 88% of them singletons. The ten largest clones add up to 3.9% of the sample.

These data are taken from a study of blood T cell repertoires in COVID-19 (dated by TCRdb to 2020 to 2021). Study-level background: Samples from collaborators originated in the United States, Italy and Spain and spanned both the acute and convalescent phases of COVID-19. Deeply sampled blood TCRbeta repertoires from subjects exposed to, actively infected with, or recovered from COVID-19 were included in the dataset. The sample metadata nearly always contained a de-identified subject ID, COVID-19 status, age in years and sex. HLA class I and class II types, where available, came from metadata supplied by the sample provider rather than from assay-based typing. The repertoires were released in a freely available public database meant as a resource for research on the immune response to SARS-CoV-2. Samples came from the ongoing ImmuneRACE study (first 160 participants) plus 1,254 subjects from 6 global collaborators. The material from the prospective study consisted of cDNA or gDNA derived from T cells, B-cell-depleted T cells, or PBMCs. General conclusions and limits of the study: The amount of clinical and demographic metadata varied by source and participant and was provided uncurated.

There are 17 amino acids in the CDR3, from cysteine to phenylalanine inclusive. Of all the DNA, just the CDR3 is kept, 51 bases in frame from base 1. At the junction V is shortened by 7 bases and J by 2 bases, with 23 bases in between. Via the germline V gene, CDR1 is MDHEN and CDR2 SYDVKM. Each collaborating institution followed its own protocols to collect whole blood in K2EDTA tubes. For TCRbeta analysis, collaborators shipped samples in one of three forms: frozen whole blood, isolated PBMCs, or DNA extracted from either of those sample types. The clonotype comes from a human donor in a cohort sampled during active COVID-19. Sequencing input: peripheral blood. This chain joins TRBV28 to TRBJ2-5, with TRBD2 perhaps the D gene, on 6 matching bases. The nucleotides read TGTGCCAGCAATGCCCTGGTCCCGGGAGCCAATCAAGAGACCCAGTACTTC. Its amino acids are CASNALVPGANQETQYF.